Described below is a single T cell receptor (beta chain) sequence and its context. Its antigen is undetermined. PCR amplification relied on 60 Vbeta primers (plus 13 Jbeta primers). In the original workflow: About 11 million of some 80 million unique TCR beta chains were shared, per a later count. Produced via immunoSEQ multiplex PCR; TCRdb's table is partial and in-frame only. V and J calls and clone size come straight from that table; D and trimming were deduced from the DNA. The sample comprises roughly 300,000 clones, around 86% of which are singletons, and 3.5% to 4.5% rests with the top ten. The CDR3 has 16 amino acids. V lost 0 bases and J lost 2, with 11 bases in between. The V gene's germline CDR1 is LGHNA and CDR2 YSLEER. The data belong to a study of cytomegalovirus exposure and HLA in healthy donors. Study results and limitations: Later work associated roughly 15,000 TCR beta sequences with HLA alleles at 0.05 false discovery rate. Immune exposure information available was restricted to CMV serostatus. The majority of CMV-associated TCR beta chains were reported as apparently HLA-restricted in a later analysis.

The source of this sequence is a man aged 40-50 years in good health and CMV-seropositive. This rearrangement joins TRBV4-3 to TRBJ2-1, with D maybe TRBD1 (6 bases). Sequenced material: PBMCs. The CDR3 protein is CASSQEVQGPYNEQFF. For the CDR3, the DNA is TGCGCCAGCAGCCAAGAAGTACAGGGCCCCTACAATGAGCAGTTCTTC.